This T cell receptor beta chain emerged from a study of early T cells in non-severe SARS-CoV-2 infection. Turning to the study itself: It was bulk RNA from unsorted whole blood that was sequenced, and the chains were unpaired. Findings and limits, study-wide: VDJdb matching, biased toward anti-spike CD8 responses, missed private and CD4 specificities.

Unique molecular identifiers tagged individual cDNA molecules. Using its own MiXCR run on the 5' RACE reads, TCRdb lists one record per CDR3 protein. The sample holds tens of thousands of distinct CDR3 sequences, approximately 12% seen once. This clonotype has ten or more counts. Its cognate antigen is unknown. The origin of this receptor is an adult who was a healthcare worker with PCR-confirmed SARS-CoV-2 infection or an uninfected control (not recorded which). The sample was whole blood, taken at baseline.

The DNA for the CDR3 is TGTGCCAGCAGTTTTGGGACTAGCGGGAGTCGGAAGACCCAGTACTTC. This gives the protein CASSFGTSGSRKTQYF. This chain joins TRBV6-5 and TRBJ2-5, with 14 bases identical to TRBD2. The ends lost 4 bases at V and 6 bases at J; junction bases unmatched: 7. Germline loops: CDR1 MNHEY, CDR2 SVGAGI. CDR3 length equals 16 residues.